This T cell receptor beta chain was observed in a study of cytomegalovirus exposure and HLA in healthy donors. With 0 bases clipped from V and 3 bases from J, the junction kept 4 bases outside the gene matches. The CDR3 extends over 16 amino acids. Looked up from germline, CDR1 is LGHNA and CDR2 is YSLEER. Primers included in the PCR were 60 Vbeta and 13 Jbeta primers. Only in-frame clones appear in the TCRdb table, and some are missing; sequencing was by immunoSEQ multiplex PCR. The sample has some 140,000 clones; around 78% are singletons. The sequence was obtained from a man aged 35 to 55 in good health and CMV-seronegative. The rearrangement joins TRBV4-3 to TRBJ2-5, with TRBD2 matching over 10 bases. The sample comprised PBMCs. The CDR3 is CASSQDLAGVEETQYF. The CDR3 DNA sequence: TGCGCCAGCAGCCAAGATCTAGCGGGAGTGGAAGAGACCCAGTACTTC.